This TCR beta chain was found in a study of early T cells in non-severe SARS-CoV-2 infection. For the study at large: Sequenced material consisted of bulk RNA (from unsorted whole blood), and chains were unpaired. Study-level results: Using VDJdb, the matching emphasized anti-spike CD8 responses while missing private and CD4 specificities.

This clonotype was found many times. No antigen is known for it. Between the trimmed V and J ends, which lost 0 bases and 0 bases, there was a span of 5 bases. The germline gives CDR1 SGHTA, CDR2 FQGTGA. This CDR3 is 15 amino acids long. Unique molecular identifiers tagged individual cDNA molecules. Each CDR3 protein gets one entry after TCRdb re-called the 5' RACE reads with MiXCR. In the table there are roughly 100,000 distinct CDR3 sequences, about 12% of which are singletons. The chain links TRBV7-3 to TRBJ2-2; no definite D call. This TCR came from an adult who was a healthcare worker with PCR-confirmed SARS-CoV-2 infection or an uninfected control (not recorded which). The specimen was whole blood, collected at baseline. CDR3 coding DNA: TGTGCCAGCAGCTTAACAGGGTCGAACACCGGGGAGCTGTTTTTT. Its protein is CASSLTGSNTGELFF.